One sample yielded the 5 T cell receptor beta chains listed below, sequenced in a study of blood T cell repertoires in COVID-19. Measured with immunoSEQ multiplex PCR; TCRdb has only the in-frame clones, and not every one. The repertoire consists of approximately 350,000 clones, with roughly 87% occurring once and the leading ten covering 2.5% to 3%. The material sequenced was PBMCs or T cells enriched from blood (not recorded which). Every receptor here comes from a woman aged 25 to 45 who had recovered from COVID-19.

The chain recombines TRBV7-9 with TRBJ1-2, with D possibly being TRBD1 (5 bases). Germline V gives CDR1 SEHNR, CDR2 FQNEAQ (reference sequence). Trimming pared 0 bases from V and 2 bases from J, leaving 13 bases between. The CDR3 has 16 residues. CDR3 residues: CASSLAQTGANYGYTF. DNA of the CDR3: TGTGCCAGCAGCTTAGCGCAAACAGGTGCCAACTATGGCTACACCTTC.

The chain employs TRBV11-2 and TRBJ2-3; D is ambiguous. CDR1 and CDR2 from the germline V gene are SGHAT and FQNNGV. The CDR3 loop spans 13 amino acids. Trimming took 5 bases from V and 4 from J, leaving 10 bases between them. CDR3 loop: CASSTSPPDTQYF. In DNA form, the CDR3 reads TGTGCCAGCAGCACATCCCCACCAGATACGCAGTATTTT.

This chain links TRBV6-1 with TRBJ2-5, with a possible D match to TRBD1 (6 bases). The CDR3 sequence is 15 residues long. Germline-derived CDR1 and CDR2 are MNHNS and SASEGT. Between the trimmed V and J ends, which lost 3 bases and 1 base, there was a span of 12 bases. CDR3 amino acids: CASSEGRTAQETQYF. DNA for the CDR3: TGTGCCAGCAGTGAGGGACGGACAGCCCAAGAGACCCAGTACTTC.

The J gene is TRBJ2-6, the V gene TRBV19, with D tentatively TRBD1 (6 bases). Germline V gene sequence: CDR1 LNHDA, CDR2 SQIVND (reference sequence). This CDR3 region has 16 residues. The ends were cut back, 10 bases at V and 0 bases at J, with 16 bases in the middle. Here the CDR3 DNA reads TGTGCCACCACGGACAGTAGGAGCTCTGGGGCCAACGTCCTGACTTTC. Amino acid sequence: CATTDSRSSGANVLTF.

This rearrangement joins TRBV27 to TRBJ2-7; 14 bases agree with TRBD2. The CDR3 spans 16 residues. CDR1 is MNHEY, CDR2 SMNVEV, per germline (reference sequence). V dropped 4 bases and J dropped 6; count of bases not matched to a gene: 8. CDR3 DNA: TGTGCCAGCAGTTCCGGGACTAGCGGGAGTAACTTCGAGCAGTACTTC. Protein product: CASSSGTSGSNFEQYF.